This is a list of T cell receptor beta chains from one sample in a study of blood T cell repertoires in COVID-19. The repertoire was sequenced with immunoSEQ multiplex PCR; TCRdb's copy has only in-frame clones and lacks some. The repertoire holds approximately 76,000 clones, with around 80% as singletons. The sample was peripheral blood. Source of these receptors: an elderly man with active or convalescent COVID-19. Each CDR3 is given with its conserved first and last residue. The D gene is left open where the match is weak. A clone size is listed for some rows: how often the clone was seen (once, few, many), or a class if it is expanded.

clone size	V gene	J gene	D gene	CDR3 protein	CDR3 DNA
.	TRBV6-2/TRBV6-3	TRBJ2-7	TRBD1	CASSYSWTGGIDEQYF	TGTGCCAGCAGTTACTCCTGGACAGGGGGCATCGACGAGCAGTACTTC
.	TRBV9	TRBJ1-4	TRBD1	CASSSPGTGGKELFF	TGTGCCAGCAGCTCCCCCGGGACAGGGGGGAAGGAACTGTTTTTT
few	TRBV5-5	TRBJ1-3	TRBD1	CASSLMAGGLSGNTIYF	TGTGCCAGCAGCTTGATGGCAGGGGGACTCTCTGGAAACACCATATATTTT
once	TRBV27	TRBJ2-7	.	CASSSVSYEQYF	TGTGCCAGCAGCTCCGTCTCCTACGAGCAGTACTTC
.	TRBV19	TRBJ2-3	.	CASSAGQGNIDTQYF	TGTGCCAGTAGCGCGGGTCAGGGGAACATAGATACGCAGTATTTT
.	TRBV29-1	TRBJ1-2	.	CSVDWEGYHGYTF	TGCAGCGTCGACTGGGAGGGCTATCATGGCTACACCTTC
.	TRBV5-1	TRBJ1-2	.	CASSSSGVTYGYTF	TGCGCCAGCAGCTCGTCAGGGGTGACCTATGGCTACACCTTC
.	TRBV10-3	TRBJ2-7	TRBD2	CAIGEGLGPYEQYF	TGTGCCATCGGGGAGGGGTTAGGACCCTACGAGCAGTACTTC
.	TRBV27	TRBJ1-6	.	CASTSDRAGNSPLHF	TGTGCCAGCACGTCCGATAGGGCGGGGAATTCACCCCTCCACTTT
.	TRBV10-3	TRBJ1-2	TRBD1	CAIRPWDRGDMVSTF	TGTGCCATCAGGCCTTGGGACAGGGGGGACATGGTGTCCACCTTC
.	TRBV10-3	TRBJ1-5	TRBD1	CAIRQGQGAGQPQHF	TGTGCCATCAGACAAGGACAGGGGGCTGGTCAGCCCCAGCATTTT
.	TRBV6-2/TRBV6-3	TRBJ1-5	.	CASSYGGLRQPQHF	TGTGCCAGCAGTTACGGGGGACTTAGGCAGCCCCAGCATTTT
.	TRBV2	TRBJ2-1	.	CASTSDSGFYNEQFF	TGTGCCAGCACCTCGGACAGTGGATTCTACAATGAGCAGTTCTTC
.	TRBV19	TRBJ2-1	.	CASGNRDWGFF	TGTGCCAGTGGAAACAGGGATTGGGGGTTCTTC
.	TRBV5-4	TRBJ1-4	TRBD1	CASSLGDRFEKLFF	TGTGCCAGCAGCTTGGGGGACAGATTTGAAAAACTGTTTTTT
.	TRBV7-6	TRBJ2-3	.	CASSYSGSSTDTQYF	TGTGCCAGCAGCTATTCAGGATCTAGCACAGATACGCAGTATTTT
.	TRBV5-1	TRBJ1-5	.	CASSWGEQPQHF	TGCGCCAGCTCCTGGGGGGAGCAGCCCCAGCATTTT
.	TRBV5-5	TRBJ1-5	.	CASSLPNQPQHF	TGTGCCAGCAGCTTGCCGAATCAGCCCCAGCATTTT
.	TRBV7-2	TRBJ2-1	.	CASSLARLPHGNEQFF	TGTGCCAGCAGCTTAGCACGGCTTCCCCACGGGAATGAGCAGTTCTTC
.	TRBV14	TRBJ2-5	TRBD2	CASSQGLGLQETQYF	TGTGCCAGCAGCCAAGGTTTGGGACTACAAGAGACCCAGTACTTC
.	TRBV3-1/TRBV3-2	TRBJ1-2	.	CASSQGALYGYTF	TGTGCCAGCAGCCAGGGGGCCCTCTATGGCTACACCTTC
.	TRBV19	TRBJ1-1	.	CASTPGVIEAFF	TGTGCCAGTACGCCAGGGGTTATTGAAGCTTTCTTT
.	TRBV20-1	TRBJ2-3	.	CSASGTSQYF	TGCAGTGCTAGTGGGACTTCGCAGTATTTT
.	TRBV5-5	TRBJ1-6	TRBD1	CASSPPLTGGGSPLHF	TGTGCCAGCAGCCCTCCCCTTACAGGGGGCGGTTCACCCCTCCACTTT
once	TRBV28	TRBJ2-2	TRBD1	CASSLDRDPVKPGELFF	TGTGCCAGCAGTTTAGACAGGGATCCGGTTAAACCCGGGGAGCTGTTTTTT
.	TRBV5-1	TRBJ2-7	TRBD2	CASSLGAGVAYEQYF	TGCGCCAGCAGCTTGGGGGCGGGGGTCGCTTACGAGCAGTACTTC
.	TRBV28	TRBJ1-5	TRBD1	CASSSGQGNQPQHF	TGTGCCAGCAGTTCGGGACAGGGCAATCAGCCCCAGCATTTT
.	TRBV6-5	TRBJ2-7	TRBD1	CASGLGTERYEQYF	TGTGCCAGCGGGTTGGGGACAGAGCGATACGAGCAGTACTTC
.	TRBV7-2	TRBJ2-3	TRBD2	CASSLDKGLAGMGTDTQYF	TGTGCCAGCAGCTTAGATAAGGGACTAGCGGGAATGGGAACAGATACGCAGTATTTT
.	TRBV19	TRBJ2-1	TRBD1	CASSTPWGQGAHEQFF	TGTGCCAGTAGTACTCCCTGGGGACAGGGCGCACACGAGCAGTTCTTC
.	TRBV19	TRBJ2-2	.	CASKETANTGELFF	TGTGCCAGTAAGGAGACAGCGAACACCGGGGAGCTGTTTTTT
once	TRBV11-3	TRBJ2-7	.	CASSPPDSSYEQYF	TGTGCCAGCAGCCCCCCGGACAGCTCCTACGAGCAGTACTTC
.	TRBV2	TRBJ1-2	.	CASSPTWTAPYGYTF	TGTGCCAGCAGTCCCACTTGGACAGCCCCCTATGGCTACACCTTC
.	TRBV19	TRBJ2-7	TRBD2	CASSPGRAYEQYF	TGTGCCAGTAGTCCCGGGAGGGCCTACGAGCAGTACTTC
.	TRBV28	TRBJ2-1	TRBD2	CASSPHPSGRSLNEQFF	TGTGCCAGCAGTCCCCACCCTAGCGGGAGATCGCTCAATGAGCAGTTCTTC
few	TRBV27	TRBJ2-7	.	CASRSVPNYEQYF	TGTGCCAGCAGGAGCGTCCCCAACTACGAGCAGTACTTC